Each of the 14 T cell receptor beta chains below was sequenced from the same sample in a study of T cell responses to AZD1222 COVID-19 vaccine. Sequencing used immunoSEQ multiplex PCR; TCRdb keeps in-frame clones, though not all of them. The table lists over 150,000 clones, 80% to 90% of them singletons. The sample consisted of peripheral blood, taken on day 0 of AZD1222 vaccination. The origin of the receptors is an adult in good health.

The gene calls are TRBV5-5 and TRBJ2-3; no firm D call. The CDR3 has 14 amino acids. The V gene lost 4 bases and the J gene lost 1 base, with 10 bases spanning the gap. Germline V gene lookup returns CDR1 SGHKS and CDR2 YYEKEE (reference sequence). The CDR3 region is CASSLGGGTDTQYF. CDR3 nucleotides: TGTGCCAGCAGCCTGGGTGGGGGCACAGATACGCAGTATTTT.

The CDR3 loop is CASSYYGGPYEQYF. As DNA, the CDR3 is TGTGCCAGCAGTTACTATGGGGGGCCCTACGAGCAGTACTTC. J is TRBJ2-7 and V is TRBV6-5; D may correspond to TRBD1 or TRBD2 (6 bases each). The CDR3 covers 14 residues. Germline CDR1 MNHEY, CDR2 SVGAGI. V lost 1 base to trimming and J lost 2 bases, with 9 bases between them.

The chain recombines TRBV3-1 (or the pseudogene TRBV3-2) with TRBJ1-2, with 10 bases that match TRBD1. The CDR3 has 17 residues. Germline CDR1 is LGHDT and CDR2 is YNNKEL (reference sequence). V was clipped by 4 bases and J by 8 bases; unmatched bases: 16. The CDR3 bases are TGTGCCAGCAGCCGTTCCGGGACAGGGGTTTCTCTTCAAGGCTACACCTTC. Its protein is CASSRSGTGVSLQGYTF.

The chain is built from TRBV4-1 and TRBJ1-1; a possible D gene is TRBD1 (5 bases). V lost 4 bases and J lost 4, with 13 bases in between. The CDR3 is made up of 14 amino acids. Germline V gives CDR1 MGHRA, CDR2 YSYEKL. CDR3 sequence (DNA): TGCGCCAGCAGCCCCGGGGGTGTTAGCACTGAAGCTTTCTTT. It translates to CASSPGGVSTEAFF.

The chain recombines TRBV28 with TRBJ2-7; 16 nucleotides align to TRBD2. The CDR3 totals 18 residues. V lost 4 bases and J lost 5; bases outside the gene matches: 11. The germline gives CDR1 MDHEN, CDR2 SYDVKM. The CDR3: CASSSPPGLAGGRHEQYF. The CDR3 DNA follows: TGTGCCAGCAGTTCCCCCCCGGGACTAGCGGGGGGGCGTCACGAGCAGTACTTC.

The chain employs TRBV10-2 and TRBJ1-6; D is ambiguous. The CDR3 is 13 residues long. Germline assignment: CDR1 WSHSY and CDR2 SAAADI. V was clipped by 8 bases and J by 5 bases, with 10 bases between them. The CDR3 sequence: CASGWGDNSPLHF. Written as DNA, the CDR3 is TGCGCCAGCGGGTGGGGTGATAATTCACCCCTCCACTTT.

The V and J genes are TRBV19 and TRBJ1-6, with a weak D call TRBD1 (5 bases). V lost 7 bases and J 9 bases, leaving 10 bases between the germline ends. Germline loops: CDR1 LNHDA, CDR2 SQIVND (reference sequence). This CDR3 is 12 amino acids long. CDR3 protein: CASTGDVSPLHF. The DNA of the CDR3 is TGTGCCAGTACGGGGGACGTTTCACCCCTCCACTTT. Based on the CDR3 plus reference TRBV19 and TRBJ1-6, the full variable domain is DGGITQSPKYLFRKEGQNVTLSCEQNLNHDAMYWYRQDPGQGLRLIYYSQIVNDFQKGDIAEGYSVSREKKESFPLTVTSAQKNPTAFYLCASTGDVSPLHFGNGTRLTVT.

The V gene is TRBV25-1, the J gene TRBJ1-2, with 8 bases that match TRBD1. V lost 4 bases, J lost 3 bases, and 7 bases stayed unmatched. There are 15 residues in the CDR3. Germline V CDR1 and CDR2: MGHDK, SYGVNS. The CDR3 region has the DNA TGTGCCAGCAGTGGGGGGCAGGGGGCCCACTATGGCTACACCTTC. Residues: CASSGGQGAHYGYTF.

V gene TRBV5-1 combines with J gene TRBJ2-7; no definite D call. The length of the CDR3 is 15 residues. Germline assignment: CDR1 SGHRS and CDR2 YFSETQ. The V end was cut by 0 bases, the J end by 2 bases, with 12 bases between. CDR3 nucleotide sequence: TGCGCCAGCAGCTTGGGTTCAGGTCCCGCCTACGAGCAGTACGTC. This sequence encodes CASSLGSGPAYEQYV.

The chain combines TRBV4-2 with TRBJ2-7; D not resolved. V lost 1 base, J lost 5 bases, and 6 bases lay in between. The germline gives CDR1 LGHNA, CDR2 YNFKEQ. The CDR3 sequence is 12 residues long. The CDR3 reads CASSQGGDEQYF. The CDR3 coding sequence is TGTGCCAGCAGCCAAGGTGGGGACGAGCAGTACTTC.

This chain uses TRBV10-1 with TRBJ2-7, with D maybe TRBD2 (5 bases). The germline CDR1 and CDR2 sequences are WNHNN and SYGVQD (reference sequence). Deletions cut 9 bases from V and 0 bases from J, with 21 bases between. CDR3 length: 16 amino acids. The CDR3 sequence: CARPPVCGFDSYEQYF. As DNA, the CDR3 is TGCGCCAGACCCCCCGTCTGCGGGTTTGACTCCTACGAGCAGTACTTC.

The rearrangement links TRBV6-5 to TRBJ1-5, with D tentatively TRBD1 (6 bases). The V and J ends lost 6 bases and 0 bases respectively, with 12 bases between them. The CDR3 totals 15 residues. CDR1 and CDR2 (germline): MNHEY, SVGAGI. The CDR3 reads CASRGHFYSNQPQHF. As DNA, the CDR3 is TGTGCCAGCAGGGGACACTTTTATAGCAATCAGCCCCAGCATTTT.

The rearrangement joins TRBV19 to TRBJ1-4, with D possibly being TRBD1 (5 bases). CDR1 is LNHDA and CDR2 is SQIVND in the germline V gene (reference sequence). The CDR3 consists of 15 residues. With 6 bases removed from V and 2 bases from J, the gap between germline ends came to 13 bases. CDR3: CASRQSGTTNEKLFF. The CDR3 DNA is TGTGCCAGTAGACAATCAGGGACGACTAATGAAAAACTGTTTTTT.

The rearrangement links TRBV7-8 to TRBJ1-1; D unclear. Germline lookup yields CDR1 SGHVS and CDR2 FQNEAQ. The CDR3 is 13 residues long. The germline V and J ends were trimmed by 9 bases and 3 bases, with 14 bases remaining between them. The CDR3 sequence: CASRTSGDTEAFF. As DNA, the CDR3 is TGTGCCAGTCGGACGTCTGGGGACACTGAAGCTTTCTTT.